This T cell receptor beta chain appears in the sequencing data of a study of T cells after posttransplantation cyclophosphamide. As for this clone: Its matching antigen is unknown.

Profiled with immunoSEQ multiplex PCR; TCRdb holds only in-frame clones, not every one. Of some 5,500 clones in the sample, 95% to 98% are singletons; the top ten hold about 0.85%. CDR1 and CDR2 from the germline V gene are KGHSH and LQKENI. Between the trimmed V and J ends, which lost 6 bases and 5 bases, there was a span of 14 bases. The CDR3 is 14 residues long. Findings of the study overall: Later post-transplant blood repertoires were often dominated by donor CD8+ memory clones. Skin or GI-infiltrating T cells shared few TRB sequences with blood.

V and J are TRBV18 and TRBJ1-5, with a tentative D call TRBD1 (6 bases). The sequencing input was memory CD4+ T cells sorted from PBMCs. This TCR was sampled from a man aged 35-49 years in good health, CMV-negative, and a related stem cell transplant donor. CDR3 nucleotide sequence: TGTGCCAGCTCGCAACAGGGAAGGGATCAGCCCCAGCATTTT. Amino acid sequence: CASSQQGRDQPQHF. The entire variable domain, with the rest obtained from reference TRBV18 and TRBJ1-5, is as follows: NAGVMQNPRHLVRRRGQEARLRCSPMKGHSHVYWYRQLPEEGLKFMVYLQKENIIDESGMPKERFSAEFPKEGPSILRIQQVVRGDSAAYFCASSQQGRDQPQHFGDGTRLSIL.